A single sample is the source of the 27 T cell receptor beta chains below, sequenced in a study of PD-L1 blockade in urothelial cancer. Clones were read by immunoSEQ multiplex PCR, and TCRdb kept only the in-frame ones, dropping some. The repertoire has over 40,000 clones, roughly four fifths of them found once; the top ten carry roughly 3.1%. Source: PBMCs, taken around atezolizumab (anti-PD-L1) treatment. The receptors stem from a man aged 65 to 85 with urothelial cancer.

In DNA, the CDR3 is TGCGCCAGCAGCTTGGAGGTGACAGGGGGCACTGAAGCTTTCTTT. Translated: CASSLEVTGGTEAFF. The J gene is TRBJ1-1, the V gene TRBV5-1; TRBD1 matches at 9 bases. CDR3 size: 15 residues. Looked up from germline, CDR1 is SGHRS and CDR2 is YFSETQ. The junction had 4 bases not matched to a gene; V was cut back by 0 bases and J by 4 bases.

V and J are TRBV6-6 and TRBJ2-7; 9 nucleotides align to TRBD2. Germline V CDR1 and CDR2: MNHNY, SVGAGI (reference sequence). This CDR3 is built from 16 residues. Losses at the gene ends were 7 bases for V and 3 bases for J; bases not matched to a gene: 13. The CDR3 DNA reads as TGTGCCAGCACCAGTAAACTAGCGGGCAATCTCTACGAGCAGTACTTC. It codes for CASTSKLAGNLYEQYF.

This clone was detected a few times. The chain links TRBV6-5 to TRBJ1-2, with 9 bases identical to TRBD1. After removal of 6 bases from V and 8 bases from J, the junction contained 7 bases not matched to a gene. The CDR3 is 13 amino acids. CDR1 and CDR2 from the germline V gene are MNHEY and SVGAGI. This chain's CDR3 is CASSPDRGGGYTF. Here the CDR3 DNA reads TGTGCCAGCAGCCCTGACAGGGGGGGCGGCTACACCTTC.

The V call is TRBV6-5, the J call TRBJ2-1; the match to TRBD2 covers 12 bases. Trimming took 3 bases from V and 10 from J; bases not matched to a gene: 4. Germline V gene lookup returns CDR1 MNHEY and CDR2 SVGAGI. The CDR3 length is 14 residues. The CDR3 DNA is TGTGCCAGCAGTTATACTAGCGGGAGGCGGGAGCAGTTCTTC. It translates to CASSYTSGRREQFF.

The J gene is TRBJ2-1, the V gene TRBV5-1; 8 nucleotides align to TRBD2. V shed 0 bases and J 7 bases; nucleotides not matched to a gene: 6. The CDR3 is made up of 15 amino acids. Germline CDR1 is SGHRS and CDR2 is YFSETQ. CDR3 sequence (DNA): TGCGCCAGCAGCTTGGGAGGCGGGGGGCGGAATGAGCAGTTCTTC. It codes for CASSLGGGGRNEQFF. The whole variable domain, remainder taken from reference TRBV5-1 and TRBJ2-1, is KAGVTQTPRYLIKTRGQQVTLSCSPISGHRSVSWYQQTPGQGLQFLFEYFSETQRNKGNFPGRFSGRQFSNSRSEMNVSTLELGDSALYLCASSLGGGGRNEQFFGPGTRLTVL.

The V gene is TRBV6-5, the J gene TRBJ1-2, with D possibly being TRBD1 (6 bases). V shed 8 bases and J shed 8 bases, with 18 bases lying between them. The CDR3 consists of 13 residues. Germline V gives CDR1 MNHEY, CDR2 SVGAGI. The CDR3 is CASGGGGFRGYTF. CDR3 DNA sequence: TGTGCCAGCGGGGGGGGCGGATTTCGGGGCTACACCTTC.

This rearrangement joins TRBV6-4 to TRBJ1-5, with D perhaps matching TRBD1 (6 bases). Germline CDR1 and CDR2: MRHNA and SNTAGT. V was clipped by 6 bases and J by 4 bases, with 16 bases between them. This CDR3 contains 15 residues. The CDR3 DNA sequence: TGTGCCAGCAGAGGGGATCAGGGGACAAATCAGCCCCAGCATTTT. Protein sequence: CASRGDQGTNQPQHF.

This chain joins TRBV7-2 and TRBJ2-7, with 9 positions matching TRBD2. CDR3 length equals 13 residues. Germline trimming cut 8 bases from V and 7 bases from J; bases unmatched to any gene: 9. In germline, CDR1 is SGHTA, CDR2 FQGNSA. The CDR3 bases are TGTGCCAGCTCTCTTCATAGCGGGAGTGAGCAGTACTTC. Encoded protein: CASSLHSGSEQYF.

The J gene is TRBJ1-5, the V gene TRBV7-2; D is uncertain. Germline values: CDR1 SGHTA, CDR2 FQGNSA. V was trimmed by 5 bases and J by 6 bases, leaving 17 bases between them. This CDR3 contains 15 residues. The CDR3 region has the DNA TGTGCCAGCAGCCGATTCCGGGGTATGGGTCAGCCCCAGCATTTT. Amino acid sequence: CASSRFRGMGQPQHF. The full variable domain, its missing parts supplied by reference TRBV7-2 and TRBJ1-5, is GAGVSQSPSNKVTEKGKDVELRCDPISGHTALYWYRQSLGQGLEFLIYFQGNSAPDKSGLPSDRFSAERTGGSVSTLTIQRTQQEDSAVYLCASSRFRGMGQPQHFGDGTRLSIL.

The V call is TRBV28, the J call TRBJ1-1; D possibly corresponds to TRBD1 (6 bases). There are 13 residues in the CDR3. V was cut by 5 bases and J by 2 bases, with 9 bases left in between. Germline assignment: CDR1 MDHEN and CDR2 SYDVKM. CDR3 region: CASSPGHNTEAFF. In nucleotides, the CDR3 is TGTGCCAGCAGTCCGGGACATAACACTGAAGCTTTCTTT.

This chain uses TRBV18 with TRBJ2-7; 7 bases align to TRBD2. The ends lost 3 bases at V and 6 bases at J; junction bases unmatched: 5. From germline, CDR1 is KGHSH and CDR2 LQKENI. The CDR3 runs 13 residues. The CDR3 loop is CASSPGGVGEQYF. The CDR3 region has the DNA TGTGCCAGCTCACCTGGGGGGGTAGGCGAGCAGTACTTC.

V usage is TRBV11-2 and J usage is TRBJ2-7; 7 bases line up with TRBD2. Germline-derived CDR1 and CDR2 are SGHAT and FQNNGV. The length of the CDR3 is 17 residues. Unmatched junction bases numbered 16, after V lost 5 bases and J lost 3 bases. CDR3: CASSPLPGEGGGYEQYF. The DNA of the CDR3 is TGTGCCAGCAGCCCACTCCCGGGGGAAGGCGGGGGCTACGAGCAGTACTTC.

J is TRBJ1-1 and V is TRBV27; perhaps TRBD1 as D (6 bases). Germline-derived CDR1 and CDR2 are MNHEY and SMNVEV (reference sequence). The CDR3 is 18 amino acids. V was clipped by 5 bases and J by 3 bases, with 25 bases between them. The CDR3 is CASSPTRQARSRHTEAFF. CDR3 coding DNA: TGTGCCAGCAGTCCGACCCGACAGGCCCGGTCCAGGCACACTGAAGCTTTCTTT.

The CDR3 loop is CASRQQGAETQYF. CDR3 nucleotide sequence: TGCGCCAGCAGGCAGCAGGGGGCTGAGACCCAGTACTTC. V usage is TRBV5-1 and J usage is TRBJ2-5; 8 nucleotides match TRBD1. Germline trimming cut 5 bases from V and 5 bases from J; bases unmatched to any gene: 5. CDR1 SGHRS and CDR2 YFSETQ come from the germline V gene. The CDR3 is 13 amino acids. Full variable domain (rest looked up from reference TRBV5-1 and TRBJ2-5): KAGVTQTPRYLIKTRGQQVTLSCSPISGHRSVSWYQQTPGQGLQFLFEYFSETQRNKGNFPGRFSGRQFSNSRSEMNVSTLELGDSALYLCASRQQGAETQYFGPGTRLLVL.

This sequence joins TRBV7-3 and TRBJ2-5; TRBD2 might be the D (7 bases). CDR1 is SGHTA, CDR2 FQGTGA, per germline. The CDR3 loop spans 15 amino acids. The ends were cut back, 5 bases at V and 3 bases at J, with 16 bases in the middle. The CDR3 protein is CASSMSGTTKETQYF. CDR3 DNA sequence: TGTGCCAGCAGCATGAGCGGGACAACCAAAGAGACCCAGTACTTC.

This sequence joins TRBV4-1 and TRBJ1-2, with TRBD1 matching 7 bases. The V segment lost 0 bases and the J segment 0 bases; nucleotides outside the gene matches: 4. The CDR3 consists of 16 residues. Per the germline V gene, CDR1 is MGHRA and CDR2 is YSYEKL. The CDR3 DNA reads as TGCGCCAGCAGCCAAGAACCCCAGGGGGCTAACTATGGCTACACCTTC. Protein sequence: CASSQEPQGANYGYTF.

This clone was recorded only once. J is TRBJ2-5 and V is TRBV5-1; perhaps TRBD1 as D (6 bases). V was shortened by 0 bases and J by 9 bases, with 15 bases between the two germline ends. The V gene's germline CDR1 is SGHRS and CDR2 YFSETQ. The CDR3 contains 14 residues. The CDR3: CASSLVLGAVAQYF. DNA for the CDR3: TGCGCCAGCAGCTTGGTTTTGGGGGCCGTGGCCCAGTACTTC.

The gene calls are TRBV5-1 and TRBJ2-1; tentatively, D is TRBD2 (6 bases). The V end lost 0 bases, the J end lost 3 bases, and 10 bases lay between the germline ends. The CDR3 spans 15 residues. Germline CDR1 is SGHRS and CDR2 is YFSETQ. CDR3 DNA sequence: TGCGCCAGCAGCTTGGGGGGTAGCGGCTACAATGAGCAGTTCTTC. The encoded protein is CASSLGGSGYNEQFF.

The V call is TRBV11-3, the J call TRBJ2-3; D might be TRBD1 (6 bases). Trimming removed 5 bases from V and 4 bases from J, with 13 bases in between. Looked up from germline, CDR1 is SGHNT and CDR2 is YENEEA. The CDR3 length is 14 residues. The CDR3 nucleotides read TGTGCCAGCAGCCCCTATCCAGGGGCAGATACGCAGTATTTT. Amino acids: CASSPYPGADTQYF. The full variable domain, completed using reference TRBV11-3 and TRBJ2-3, is EAGVVQSPRYKIIEKKQPVAFWCNPISGHNTLYWYLQNLGQGPELLIRYENEEAVDDSQLPKDRFSAERLKGVDSTLKIQPAELGDSAVYLCASSPYPGADTQYFGPGTRLTVL.

This chain joins TRBV5-5 and TRBJ2-1; 12 bases match TRBD2. This CDR3 is built from 16 residues. Unmatched junction bases numbered 9, after V lost 4 bases and J lost 7 bases. Germline values: CDR1 SGHKS, CDR2 YYEKEE (reference sequence). CDR3 loop: CASSPLAGGDRNEQFF. The DNA of the CDR3 is TGTGCCAGCAGCCCACTAGCGGGAGGCGACAGGAATGAGCAGTTCTTC.

The V gene is TRBV27, the J gene TRBJ1-5; 8 bases align to TRBD1. CDR3 length: 17 amino acids. The germline CDR1 and CDR2 sequences are MNHEY and SMNVEV (reference sequence). The V segment lost 5 bases and the J segment 1 base; nucleotides outside the gene matches: 10. The CDR3 region has the DNA TGTGCCAGCAGTCCGTACATGGACAGGGTAAGCAATCAGCCCCAGCATTTT. Protein sequence: CASSPYMDRVSNQPQHF.

The rearrangement links TRBV9 to TRBJ2-4, with D perhaps TRBD2 (7 bases). From germline, CDR1 is SGDLS and CDR2 YYNGEE. The CDR3 length is 17 residues. V was trimmed by 4 bases and J by 1 base, leaving 18 bases between them. The CDR3 sequence: CASSPRGGARAKNIQYF. CDR3 DNA sequence: TGTGCCAGCAGCCCCCGAGGGGGGGCGAGGGCCAAAAACATTCAGTACTTC.

The V call is TRBV7-2, the J call TRBJ2-2; 12 nucleotides line up with TRBD2. J lost 7 bases, V lost 4 bases, and 10 bases had no gene match. The CDR3 runs to 17 residues. Germline V gives CDR1 SGHTA, CDR2 FQGNSA. The CDR3 coding sequence is TGTGCCAGCAGCTCGCTCTCTAGCGGGGGGGCTGGCGGGGAGCTGTTTTTT. Translating it yields CASSSLSSGGAGGELFF.

V usage is TRBV4-3 and J usage is TRBJ2-7, with 10 bases that match TRBD1. This CDR3 spans 16 amino acids. Germline V gene data show CDR1 as LGHNA and CDR2 as YSLEER. V lost 0 bases to trimming and J lost 9 bases; unmatched junction nucleotides: 11. CDR3 amino acids: CASSQEGPGQGIRQYF. Written as DNA, the CDR3 is TGCGCCAGCAGCCAAGAAGGACCGGGACAGGGGATTAGGCAGTACTTC.

The gene calls are TRBV19 and TRBJ2-6, with TRBD1 matching over 7 bases. The CDR3 runs 15 residues. Germline lookup yields CDR1 LNHDA and CDR2 SQIVND (reference sequence). With 7 bases clipped from V and 2 bases from J, the junction kept 5 bases outside the gene matches. CDR3 in amino acids: CASNPTGAGANVLTF. Written as DNA, the CDR3 is TGTGCCAGTAATCCCACAGGGGCTGGGGCCAACGTCCTGACTTTC.

The rearrangement joins TRBV28 to TRBJ1-5; 7 bases line up with TRBD1. V was clipped by 4 bases and J by 4 bases; unmatched bases: 10. Germline V gene sequence: CDR1 MDHEN, CDR2 SYDVKM. The CDR3 runs to 16 residues. The CDR3 sequence: CASSSSGQTNNQPQHF. The CDR3 coding sequence is TGTGCCAGCAGTTCCTCGGGACAGACTAATAATCAGCCCCAGCATTTT.

V and J are TRBV20-1 and TRBJ2-1; D possibly corresponds to TRBD2 (7 bases). V was shortened by 0 bases and J by 15 bases, with 12 bases between the two germline ends. This CDR3 is built from 11 residues. Germline CDR1 and CDR2: DFQATT and SNEGSKA (reference sequence). The CDR3: CSARDEGGPFF. CDR3 nucleotide sequence: TGCAGTGCTAGAGATGAGGGGGGGCCGTTCTTC.